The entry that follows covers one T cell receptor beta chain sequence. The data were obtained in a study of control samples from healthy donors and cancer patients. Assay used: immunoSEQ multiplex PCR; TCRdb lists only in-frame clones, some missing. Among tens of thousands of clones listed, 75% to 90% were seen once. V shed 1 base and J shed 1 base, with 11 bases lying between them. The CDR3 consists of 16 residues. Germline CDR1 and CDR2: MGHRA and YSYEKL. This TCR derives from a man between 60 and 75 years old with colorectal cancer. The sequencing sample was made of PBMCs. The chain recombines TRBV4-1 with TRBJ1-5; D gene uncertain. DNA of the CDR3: TGCGCCAGCAGCCAAGTGAAGGGAGTAAGCAATCAGCCCCAGCATTTT. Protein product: CASSQVKGVSNQPQHF.